The 14 T cell receptor beta chains below all came from one sample that was sequenced in a study of control samples from healthy donors and cancer patients. Produced via immunoSEQ multiplex PCR; TCRdb's table is partial and in-frame only. This table has about 160,000 clones, just under 95% appearing once. Source material: blood. The receptors shown here come from a woman aged 35 to 49 in good health.

The rearrangement uses TRBV27 and TRBJ2-2, with 9 bases lining up with TRBD2. Unmatched junction bases numbered 15, after V lost 3 bases and J lost 4 bases. CDR1 is MNHEY, CDR2 SMNVEV, per germline (reference sequence). There are 19 residues in the CDR3. The CDR3 DNA reads TGTGCCAGCAGTTTCCCTACAGCGGGAGGTTGGGGGCGCACCGGGGAGCTGTTTTTT. This translates into CASSFPTAGGWGRTGELFF.

J is TRBJ2-1 and V is TRBV7-8; TRBD1 might be the D (6 bases). Trimming took off 7 bases at V and 0 bases at J, with 10 bases between the two ends. Germline lookup yields CDR1 SGHVS and CDR2 FQNEAQ. The CDR3 length is 14 residues. In DNA, the CDR3 is TGTGCCAGCATCCAGGGGAGCTCCTACAATGAGCAGTTCTTC. It codes for CASIQGSSYNEQFF.

The gene calls are TRBV5-4 and TRBJ2-1; D unclear. CDR1 is SGHNT and CDR2 is YYREEE in the germline V gene (reference sequence). V lost 1 base and J lost 2, with 10 bases in between. The CDR3 extends over 15 amino acids. The CDR3 region is CASSLYGPTYNEQFF. The DNA for the CDR3 is TGTGCCAGCAGCTTGTACGGGCCCACCTACAATGAGCAGTTCTTC.

The V gene is TRBV6-2 or TRBV6-3, the J gene TRBJ1-4, with D possibly matching TRBD1 (5 bases). Trimming left V 5 bases short and J 4 bases short, with 14 bases between. The CDR3 is 15 residues long. Germline V CDR1 and CDR2: MNHEY, SVGEGT. Written as DNA, the CDR3 is TGTGCCAGCAGTAGGCCGGGACGGAGTAATGAAAAACTGTTTTTT. Protein: CASSRPGRSNEKLFF.

V usage is TRBV3-1 (or the pseudogene TRBV3-2) and J usage is TRBJ2-6; TRBD2 might be the D (6 bases). Germline values: CDR1 LGHDT, CDR2 YNNKEL (reference sequence). Trimming removed 7 bases at V and 3 bases at J, with 13 bases between. The CDR3 sequence is 15 residues long. CDR3 in DNA: TGTGCCAGCAAAACCCGGGGAGGTGGGGCCAACGTCCTGACTTTC. It codes for CASKTRGGGANVLTF.

V and J are TRBV5-5 and TRBJ2-7; D not certain. Trimming pared 3 bases from V and 2 bases from J, leaving 12 bases between. The germline V gene has CDR1 SGHKS and CDR2 YYEKEE (reference sequence). The CDR3 has 14 residues. The CDR3 region is CASSSADPPYEQYF. The CDR3 region has the DNA TGTGCCAGCAGCTCGGCGGACCCACCCTACGAGCAGTACTTC.

This chain links TRBV15 with TRBJ2-3, with D maybe TRBD2 (6 bases). V lost 8 bases and J lost 8, with 17 bases in between. This CDR3 has 13 residues. Germline lookup yields CDR1 LNHNV and CDR2 YYDKDF (reference sequence). CDR3 residues: CATRDPGGVTQYF. CDR3 sequence (DNA): TGTGCCACCCGGGACCCCGGGGGAGTTACGCAGTATTTT.

The chain is built from TRBV4-1 and TRBJ2-7; possibly TRBD1 for D (6 bases). Germline CDR1 and CDR2: MGHRA and YSYEKL. V lost 0 bases to trimming and J lost 5 bases, with 8 bases between them. The length of the CDR3 is 13 residues. CDR3 sequence reads: CASSQEGANEQYF. The CDR3 nucleotides are TGCGCCAGCAGCCAAGAGGGGGCAAACGAGCAGTACTTC.

The V call is TRBV11-1, the J call TRBJ2-2; 9 nucleotides agree with TRBD1. This CDR3 comprises 13 residues. Per the germline V gene, CDR1 is SGHAT and CDR2 is FQDESV (reference sequence). The V gene end was trimmed by 5 bases and the J gene end by 8 bases; junction bases not matched to a gene: 3. CDR3 protein: CASSQQGAGELFF. The CDR3 coding sequence is TGTGCCAGCAGCCAACAGGGGGCGGGGGAGCTGTTTTTT.

The chain has TRBV7-2 and TRBJ1-4, with a weak D call TRBD1 (6 bases). The ends were cut back, 5 bases at V and 7 bases at J, with 17 bases in the middle. CDR3 length equals 15 residues. Per the germline V gene, CDR1 is SGHTA and CDR2 is FQGNSA. The CDR3 spells CASSRFGGLSEKLFF. CDR3 coding DNA: TGTGCCAGCAGCCGTTTTGGGGGCCTTAGTGAAAAACTGTTTTTT.

The chain recombines TRBV5-4 with TRBJ2-2; no firm D call. Germline V CDR1 and CDR2: SGHNT, YYREEE (reference sequence). V was cut by 1 base and J by 6 bases, with 7 bases left in between. CDR3 length: 13 residues. CDR3 sequence reads: CASSLSVPGELFF. In DNA form, the CDR3 reads TGTGCCAGCAGCTTGTCTGTCCCCGGGGAGCTGTTTTTT.

The DNA of the CDR3 is TGTGCCAGTAGTACCACATGGAGTGATCAGCCCCAGCATTTT. The encoded protein is CASSTTWSDQPQHF. The chain carries TRBV19 and TRBJ1-5; the D is unclear. The CDR3 has 14 amino acids. Trimming left V 4 bases short and J 5 bases short, with 12 bases between. From germline, CDR1 is LNHDA and CDR2 SQIVND (reference sequence).

V gene TRBV30 combines with J gene TRBJ2-5; unclear D gene. Between the trimmed V and J ends, which lost 2 bases and 4 bases, there was a span of 8 bases. CDR1 GTSNPN and CDR2 SVGIG come from the germline V gene (reference sequence). The CDR3 totals 12 residues. CDR3 sequence: CAWSSLSETQYF. The CDR3 bases are TGTGCCTGGAGTTCGCTGTCAGAGACCCAGTACTTC.

V gene TRBV6-5 combines with J gene TRBJ1-2, with 7 positions matching TRBD1. Unmatched junction bases numbered 3, after V lost 5 bases and J lost 0 bases. CDR1 is MNHEY, CDR2 SVGAGI, per germline. This CDR3 contains 14 residues. CDR3: CASSRQGSNYGYTF. CDR3 in DNA: TGTGCCAGCAGTCGACAGGGATCTAACTATGGCTACACCTTC.